These T cell receptor beta chains were read from a single sample in a study of early stage breast cancer tumors. Some clones are missing from TCRdb's copy, which holds only in-frame ones; the method was immunoSEQ multiplex PCR. Among fewer than 2,000 clones, roughly 77% were seen once, and the ten largest hold approximately 8.4%. Sequencing was performed on normal breast tissue next to the tumor. The receptors here all came from a person between 65 and 79 years old with breast cancer. Both conserved end residues are part of each CDR3. D genes are given only for firm matches. Clone size is not always given. Where it is, it says once, few, many or a class for expanded clones.

J gene,V gene,clone size,D gene,CDR3 protein,CDR3 DNA
TRBJ1-5,TRBV4-1,large,.,CASSQVTGTNQPQHF,TGCGCCAGCAGCCAAGTGACTGGAACTAATCAGCCCCAGCATTTT
TRBJ1-4,TRBV5-5,.,TRBD1,CASSRDSNRFNEKLFF,TGTGCCAGCAGCCGGGACAGCAACCGATTTAATGAAAAACTGTTTTTT
TRBJ2-2,TRBV4-2,.,TRBD2,CASKTSGGNTGELFF,TGTGCCAGCAAAACTAGCGGGGGGAACACCGGGGAGCTGTTTTTT
TRBJ2-7,TRBV2,.,.,CASSREMGADGYEQYF,TGTGCCAGCAGCCGAGAAATGGGAGCCGATGGATACGAGCAGTACTTC
TRBJ2-7,TRBV4-1,few,.,CASSQVGGDYEQYF,TGCGCCAGCAGCCAAGTTGGCGGGGACTACGAGCAGTACTTC
TRBJ2-1,TRBV29-1,.,.,CSGSITLNEQFF,TGCAGCGGTAGCATTACCCTCAATGAGCAGTTCTTC
TRBJ2-7,TRBV2,.,TRBD2,CASSDQRGPYEQYF,TGTGCCAGCAGTGACCAGCGGGGACCCTACGAGCAGTACTTC
TRBJ1-1,TRBV9,.,.,CASSVDQGGWNTEAFF,TGTGCCAGCAGCGTAGACCAAGGGGGTTGGAACACTGAAGCTTTCTTT
TRBJ1-2,TRBV5-6,few,.,CASEPTGSNGYTF,TGTGCCAGCGAGCCGACAGGTAGCAATGGCTACACCTTC
TRBJ1-2,TRBV19,.,.,CASSLAAGEYYGYTF,TGTGCCAGCTCCCTGGCCGCAGGGGAATACTATGGCTACACCTTC
TRBJ2-1,TRBV6-4,.,TRBD2,CASSETSGGVYEQFF,TGTGCCAGCAGTGAAACTAGCGGGGGGGTCTATGAGCAGTTCTTC
TRBJ1-2,TRBV6-1,few,TRBD1,CASIPGQGANYGYTF,TGTGCCAGCATTCCGGGACAGGGGGCGAACTATGGCTACACCTTC
TRBJ1-4,TRBV7-9,.,.,CASSSNREAGEKLFF,TGTGCCAGCAGCTCAAATAGAGAGGCGGGTGAAAAACTGTTTTTT
TRBJ1-3,TRBV10-3,.,.,CAISESAGNTIYF,TGTGCCATCAGTGAGTCAGCGGGAAACACCATATATTTT
TRBJ2-6,TRBV19,.,.,CASSSLSGANVLTF,TGTGCCAGTAGTTCCCTCTCTGGGGCCAACGTCCTGACTTTC
TRBJ2-5,TRBV5-6,.,.,CASSLASGETQYF,TGTGCCAGCAGCTTAGCGTCGGGGGAGACCCAGTACTTC
TRBJ2-1,TRBV25-1,.,TRBD2,CASRPSGGAGNEQFF,TGTGCCAGCAGACCCAGCGGGGGCGCCGGGAATGAGCAGTTCTTC
TRBJ2-5,TRBV18,.,TRBD2,CASSPLGAGGPQETQYF,TGTGCCAGCTCACCACTAGGAGCGGGGGGTCCCCAAGAGACCCAGTACTTC
TRBJ2-5,TRBV5-4,.,TRBD2,CASSPTSEETQYF,TGTGCCAGCAGCCCTACTAGCGAAGAGACCCAGTACTTC
TRBJ1-5,TRBV27,.,.,CASSLSIGGAQPQHF,TGTGCCAGCAGTTTATCGATCGGGGGGGCTCAGCCCCAGCATTTT
TRBJ1-1,TRBV7-6,.,TRBD1,CASSDRGGNTEAFF,TGTGCCAGCAGCGACAGGGGGGGGAACACTGAAGCCTTCTTT
TRBJ2-1,TRBV5-8,.,.,CASSPSWTGYQWFF,TGTGCCAGCAGCCCTAGCTGGACGGGGTATCAATGGTTCTTC
TRBJ2-3,TRBV9,few,TRBD1,CASSVATGGGTDTQYF,TGTGCCAGCAGCGTAGCGACAGGGGGAGGCACAGATACGCAGTATTTT
TRBJ2-5,TRBV7-9,.,TRBD2,CASSLATSEETQYF,TGTGCCAGCAGCTTAGCAACTAGCGAAGAGACCCAGTACTTC
TRBJ2-1,TRBV11-3,.,TRBD2,CASSEGALAGGLDEQFF,TGTGCCAGCAGCGAGGGTGCACTAGCGGGGGGTCTTGATGAGCAGTTCTTC
TRBJ1-4,TRBV11-2,.,.,CASSQTHGGEKLFF,TGTGCCAGCAGCCAGACCCACGGGGGTGAAAAACTGTTTTTT
TRBJ1-1,TRBV18,.,.,CASSDSGNTEAFF,TGTGCCAGCTCCGATTCGGGGAACACTGAAGCTTTCTTT
TRBJ1-1,TRBV5-4,.,.,CASSASRHRNLNTEAFF,TGTGCCAGCAGCGCATCCCGGCACAGGAATCTGAACACTGAAGCTTTCTTT
TRBJ2-1,TRBV11-3,.,TRBD1,CASSLGGQANNEQFF,TGTGCCAGCAGCTTAGGGGGACAGGCTAACAATGAGCAGTTCTTC
TRBJ1-6,TRBV7-2,.,.,CASSLSQGLYNSPLHF,TGTGCCAGCAGCTTAAGCCAGGGCCTCTATAATTCACCCCTCCACTTT
TRBJ1-1,TRBV9,.,.,CASSVGEGVLNKAFF,TGTGCCAGCAGCGTAGGGGAAGGGGTATTAAATAAAGCTTTCTTT
TRBJ1-5,TRBV11-1,.,.,CASSLVSREEEQPQHF,TGTGCCAGCAGCTTAGTGAGCAGGGAGGAAGAGCAGCCCCAGCATTTT
TRBJ2-1,TRBV19,.,TRBD1,CASSPRTGALKYEQFF,TGTGCCAGTAGTCCTAGGACAGGGGCTCTAAAGTATGAGCAGTTCTTC
TRBJ1-6,TRBV6-1,.,.,CASTLDTLYNSPLHF,TGTGCCAGCACCTTGGACACTCTGTATAATTCACCCCTCCACTTT
TRBJ2-3,TRBV18,.,TRBD2,CASSPLAGASTDTQYF,TGTGCCAGCTCACCGCTAGCGGGGGCCTCCACAGATACGCAGTATTTT
TRBJ2-2,TRBV6-4,.,TRBD2,CASSPGLAGNTGELFF,TGTGCCAGCAGTCCGGGACTAGCGGGTAACACCGGGGAGCTGTTTTTT
TRBJ2-1,TRBV6-4,.,.,CASSEGDSSYNEQFF,TGTGCCAGCAGTGAAGGTGACAGCTCCTACAATGAGCAGTTCTTC
TRBJ2-5,TRBV2,.,TRBD2,CASSPIAGGGQETQYF,TGTGCCAGCAGTCCGATAGCGGGGGGGGGACAAGAGACCCAGTACTTC
TRBJ1-2,TRBV6-1,.,TRBD1,CASSERKPGQIFLGPYGYTF,TGTGCCAGCAGTGAAAGGAAGCCGGGACAGATCTTTTTGGGTCCTTATGGCTACACCTTC
TRBJ2-3,TRBV6-1,.,.,CASSERTSPFTDTQYF,TGTGCCAGCAGTGAACGCACTAGCCCCTTCACAGATACGCAGTATTTT
TRBJ1-2,TRBV9,.,TRBD1,CASSTQTGAYTF,TGTGCCAGCAGCACCCAGACAGGGGCCTACACCTTC
TRBJ2-2,TRBV6-4,.,.,CASSPRLSGELFF,TGTGCCAGCAGCCCTAGACTCTCCGGGGAGCTGTTTTTT
TRBJ1-1,TRBV5-4,.,.,CASSLGALNTEAFF,TGTGCCAGCAGCTTGGGGGCCCTGAACACTGAAGCTTTCTTT
TRBJ1-2,TRBV18,.,.,CASSPPQGQMSGYTF,TGTGCCAGCTCACCACCGCAGGGTCAGATGAGCGGCTACACCTTC
TRBJ1-4,TRBV5-1,few,.,CASSPPGTNEKLFF,TGCGCCAGCAGCCCCCCGGGTACTAATGAAAAACTGTTTTTT
TRBJ2-3,TRBV5-1,.,.,CASSWRGGEADTQYF,TGCGCCAGCAGCTGGAGGGGGGGCGAGGCAGATACGCAGTATTTT
TRBJ2-3,TRBV2,.,.,CASIRQSFSDTQYF,TGTGCCAGCATTCGACAGAGTTTCTCCGATACGCAGTATTTT
TRBJ1-2,TRBV6-1,.,.,CASSEERGGLGGYTF,TGTGCCAGCAGTGAAGAGCGCGGGGGGCTAGGGGGCTACACCTTC